Each of the 12 T cell receptor beta chains below was sequenced from the same sample in a study of blood T cells in healthy people across ages. Then a second PCR, running roughly 7 to 11 cycles, was carried out with a sample-barcoded 5' primer and a J-beta primer mix. TCRdb processed the 5' RACE reads anew with MiXCR; each CDR3 protein has one entry. The sample has around 710,000 distinct CDR3 sequences; 40% to 45% are singletons. The source material was blood. These receptors all come from a woman aged 60 to 75 in good health.

The genes are TRBV11-1 and TRBJ2-5, with unresolved D. From germline, CDR1 is SGHAT and CDR2 FQDESV (reference sequence). Trimming shortened V by 5 bases and J by 1 base, and 8 bases separated the two germline ends. The CDR3 length is 13 residues. The CDR3 protein is CASSVNFQETQYF. The CDR3 DNA is TGTGCCAGCAGCGTCAACTTCCAAGAGACCCAGTACTTC.

This clonotype was counted a few times. This rearrangement joins TRBV7-9 to TRBJ1-2, with no clear D. V lost 1 base, J lost 4 bases, and 13 bases lay in between. The CDR3 extends over 15 amino acids. CDR1 SEHNR and CDR2 FQNEAQ come from the germline V gene (reference sequence). The chain's CDR3 is CASSLVLVGPYGYTF. The CDR3 coding sequence is TGTGCCAGCAGCTTAGTTCTGGTGGGTCCCTATGGCTACACCTTC.

J is TRBJ1-1 and V is TRBV6-6; 7 bases are shared with TRBD1. V lost 4 bases, J lost 7 bases, and 12 bases stayed unmatched. Germline CDR1 MNHNY, CDR2 SVGAGI (reference sequence). This CDR3 is 15 amino acids long. The CDR3 DNA sequence: TGTGCCAGCAGTTTCGTAGACAGGGAGAGAGGTGAAGCTTTCTTT. This encodes CASSFVDRERGEAFF.

In this sample, this clonotype turned up a few times. V usage is TRBV11-2 and J usage is TRBJ2-5; 7 nucleotides align to TRBD2. Trimming removed 4 bases from V and 10 bases from J; junction bases left unmatched: 12. CDR3 length: 14 residues. From germline, CDR1 is SGHAT and CDR2 FQNNGV. This chain's CDR3 is CASSSRVPGLIQYF. In nucleotides, the CDR3 is TGTGCCAGCAGCTCAAGAGTCCCGGGACTAATCCAGTACTTC.

This clonotype was observed a single time. CDR3 DNA: TGCAGTTTTCCCGGCCCTCGCGACATTCAGTACTTC. Its protein product is CSFPGPRDIQYF. The rearrangement links TRBV20-1 to TRBJ2-4, with D hard to call. The V end was cut by 8 bases, the J end by 8 bases, with 16 bases between. Germline V gene data show CDR1 as DFQATT and CDR2 as SNEGSKA (reference sequence). CDR3 size: 12 residues.

This clonotype was observed at least ten times. The chain couples TRBV6-4 to TRBJ2-1, with 9 nucleotides matching TRBD2. CDR1 is MRHNA, CDR2 SNTAGT, per germline. CDR3 length equals 16 residues. The V segment lost 0 bases and the J segment 15 bases; nucleotides outside the gene matches: 15. The CDR3 sequence is CASSDSPPGLARGGFF. CDR3 DNA: TGTGCCAGCAGTGACTCGCCCCCGGGACTAGCCCGGGGTGGGTTCTTC.

The chain recombines TRBV20-1 with TRBJ1-5; tentative D call: TRBD1 (5 bases). Between the trimmed V and J ends, which lost 6 bases and 5 bases, there was a span of 17 bases. The CDR3 totals 14 residues. Germline CDR1 and CDR2: DFQATT and SNEGSKA (reference sequence). CDR3 region: CSALGQGEDQPQHF. CDR3 nucleotides: TGCAGTGCGCTGGGGCAGGGAGAGGATCAGCCCCAGCATTTT.

This clonotype has only a few counts. The CDR3 bases are TGTGCCAGCAGTTACTCGAGTTGGGGGCAAGAGGGCTACAATGAGCAGTTCTTC. Translating it yields CASSYSSWGQEGYNEQFF. The V call is TRBV6-5, the J call TRBJ2-1, with a tentative D call TRBD1 (6 bases). The CDR3 consists of 18 residues. V was pared by 0 bases and J by 3 bases, with 18 bases between. Germline CDR1 is MNHEY and CDR2 is SVGAGI.

The chain recombines TRBV11-1 with TRBJ2-1; 8 bases agree with TRBD2. Germline trimming cut 5 bases from V and 5 bases from J; bases unmatched to any gene: 11. In germline, CDR1 is SGHAT, CDR2 FQDESV (reference sequence). The CDR3 loop spans 16 amino acids. The CDR3 bases are TGTGCCAGCAGCCTGACAATATTAGCGGGAAACAATGAGCAGTTCTTC. It codes for CASSLTILAGNNEQFF.

Details on this clonotype: It may be a read error: a sequence one base away is much more abundant. The rearrangement links TRBV5-1 to TRBJ2-4, with no clear D. The closer fit of TRBJ2-7 to the DNA end suggests the J call may be wrong. Germline lookup yields CDR1 SGHRS and CDR2 YFSETQ. This CDR3 has 18 amino acids. The CDR3 coding sequence is TGCGCCAGCAGCTTGGGTGTTCCAGACTGGACCCTACTCTACGAGCAGTACTTC. Its translation is CASSLGVPDWTLLYEQYF.

This chain uses TRBV30 with TRBJ2-1; 10 positions agree with TRBD2. V lost 8 bases, J lost 7 bases, and 11 bases stayed unmatched. From germline, CDR1 is GTSNPN and CDR2 SVGIG (reference sequence). The CDR3 is made up of 14 amino acids. CDR3 in DNA: TGTGCCCACCCCGGGGTAGCGGGGGGAAATGAGCAGTTCTTC. Translated, it gives CAHPGVAGGNEQFF.

The genes are TRBV20-1 and TRBJ2-3; D is possibly TRBD2 (6 bases). Per the germline V gene, CDR1 is DFQATT and CDR2 is SNEGSKA (reference sequence). The CDR3 totals 14 residues. The germline V and J ends were trimmed by 0 bases and 4 bases, with 11 bases remaining between them. The CDR3 nucleotides read TGCAGTGCTAGAGACCCCCGGGAGCCAGATACGCAGTATTTT. Translation: CSARDPREPDTQYF.